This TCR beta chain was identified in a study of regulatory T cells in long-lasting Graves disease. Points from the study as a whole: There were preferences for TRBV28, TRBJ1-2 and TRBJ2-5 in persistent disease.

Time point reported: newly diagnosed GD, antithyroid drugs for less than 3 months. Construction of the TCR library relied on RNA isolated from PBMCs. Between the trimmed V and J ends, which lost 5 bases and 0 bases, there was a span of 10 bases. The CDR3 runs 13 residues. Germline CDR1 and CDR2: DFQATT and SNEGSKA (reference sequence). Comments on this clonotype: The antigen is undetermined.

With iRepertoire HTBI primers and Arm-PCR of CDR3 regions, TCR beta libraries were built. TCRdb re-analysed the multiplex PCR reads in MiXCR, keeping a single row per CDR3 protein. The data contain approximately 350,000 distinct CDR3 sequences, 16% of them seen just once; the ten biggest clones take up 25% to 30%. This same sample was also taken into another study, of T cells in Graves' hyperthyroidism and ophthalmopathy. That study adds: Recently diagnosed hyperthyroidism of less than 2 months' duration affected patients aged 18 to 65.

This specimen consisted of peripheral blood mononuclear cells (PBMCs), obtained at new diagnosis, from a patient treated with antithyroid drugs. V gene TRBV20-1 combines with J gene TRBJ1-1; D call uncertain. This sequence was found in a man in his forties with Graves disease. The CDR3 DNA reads TGCAGTGCTCGGGCCGGAATGAACACTGAAGCTTTCTTT. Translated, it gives CSARAGMNTEAFF.